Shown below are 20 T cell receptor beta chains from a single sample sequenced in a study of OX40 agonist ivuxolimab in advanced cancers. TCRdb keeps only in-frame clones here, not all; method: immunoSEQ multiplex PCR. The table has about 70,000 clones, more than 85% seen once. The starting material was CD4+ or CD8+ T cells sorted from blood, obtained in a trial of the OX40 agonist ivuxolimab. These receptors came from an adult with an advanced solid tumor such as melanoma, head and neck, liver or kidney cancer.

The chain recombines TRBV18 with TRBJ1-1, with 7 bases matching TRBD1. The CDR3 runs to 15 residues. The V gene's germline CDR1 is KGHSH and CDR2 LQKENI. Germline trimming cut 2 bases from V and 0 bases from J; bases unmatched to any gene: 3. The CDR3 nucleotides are TGTGCCAGCTCACCAGAGGACAGGATGAACACTGAAGCTTTCTTT. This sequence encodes CASSPEDRMNTEAFF.

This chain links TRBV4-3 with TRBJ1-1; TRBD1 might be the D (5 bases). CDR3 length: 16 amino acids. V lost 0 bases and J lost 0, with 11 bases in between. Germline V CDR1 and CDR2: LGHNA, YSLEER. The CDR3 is CASSQDSGTVNTEAFF. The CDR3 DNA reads TGCGCCAGCAGCCAAGACTCTGGGACGGTGAACACTGAAGCTTTCTTT.

The CDR3 bases are TGTGCCAGCAGTTATCGGGAGGGGAACACTGAAGCTTTCTTT. It is translated as CASSYREGNTEAFF. The rearrangement uses TRBV6-5 and TRBJ1-1; D not certain. CDR3 length equals 14 residues. V lost 3 bases, J lost 1 base, and 9 bases lay in between. The germline V gene has CDR1 MNHEY and CDR2 SVGAGI.

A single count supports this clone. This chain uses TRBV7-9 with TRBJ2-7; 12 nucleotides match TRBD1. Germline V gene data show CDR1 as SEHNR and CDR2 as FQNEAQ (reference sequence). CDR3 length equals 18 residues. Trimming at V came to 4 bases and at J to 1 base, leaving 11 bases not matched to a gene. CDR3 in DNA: TGTGCCAGCAGCTCCCGGGACAGGGGGCTATCGGGTTCCTACGAGCAGTACTTC. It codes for CASSSRDRGLSGSYEQYF.

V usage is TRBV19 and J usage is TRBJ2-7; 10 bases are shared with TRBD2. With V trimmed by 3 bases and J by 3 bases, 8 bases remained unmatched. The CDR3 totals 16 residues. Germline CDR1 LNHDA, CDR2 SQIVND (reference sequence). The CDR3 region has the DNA TGTGCCAGTAGTATTGCGGTAGCGGGGGGTCTCTACGAGCAGTACTTC. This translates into CASSIAVAGGLYEQYF.

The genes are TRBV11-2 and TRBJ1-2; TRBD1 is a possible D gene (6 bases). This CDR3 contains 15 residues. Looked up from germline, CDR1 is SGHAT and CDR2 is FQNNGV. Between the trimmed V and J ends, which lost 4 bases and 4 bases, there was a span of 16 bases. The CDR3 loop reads CASSYGGGSIYGYTF. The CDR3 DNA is TGTGCCAGCAGCTACGGAGGGGGATCAATCTATGGCTACACCTTC.

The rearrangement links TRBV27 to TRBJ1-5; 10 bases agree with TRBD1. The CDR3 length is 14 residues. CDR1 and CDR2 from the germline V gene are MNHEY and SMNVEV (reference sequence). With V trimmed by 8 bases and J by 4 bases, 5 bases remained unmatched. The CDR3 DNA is TGTGCCAGCCGACAGGGGGCCTTAAATCAGCCCCAGCATTTT. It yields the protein CASRQGALNQPQHF.

The CDR3 loop is CASSEGDIPYNEQFF. CDR3 DNA sequence: TGTGCCAGCAGTGAAGGGGACATCCCCTACAATGAGCAGTTCTTC. This sequence joins TRBV2 and TRBJ2-1; weak D call: TRBD1 (6 bases). Per the germline V gene, CDR1 is SNHLY and CDR2 is FYNNEI. V dropped 1 base and J dropped 2 bases, with 9 bases sitting between them. This CDR3 comprises 15 residues.

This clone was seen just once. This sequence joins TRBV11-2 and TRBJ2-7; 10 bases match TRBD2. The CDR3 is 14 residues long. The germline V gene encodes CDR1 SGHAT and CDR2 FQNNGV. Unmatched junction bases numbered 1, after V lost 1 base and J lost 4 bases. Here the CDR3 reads CASSLGSGGYEQYF. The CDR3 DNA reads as TGTGCCAGCAGCTTAGGTAGCGGGGGGTACGAGCAGTACTTC.

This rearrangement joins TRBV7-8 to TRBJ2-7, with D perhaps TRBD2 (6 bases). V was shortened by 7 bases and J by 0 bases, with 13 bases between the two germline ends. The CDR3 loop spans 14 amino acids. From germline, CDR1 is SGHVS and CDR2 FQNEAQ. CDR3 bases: TGTGCCAGCACCGTCGGAGGGGACTCCTACGAGCAGTACTTC. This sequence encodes CASTVGGDSYEQYF.

The CDR3 spells CASSLGHRASGNTIYF. DNA of the CDR3: TGTGCCAGCAGCTTAGGCCACAGGGCCTCTGGAAACACCATATATTTT. This chain uses TRBV11-2 with TRBJ1-3; D might be TRBD1 (6 bases). The germline CDR1 and CDR2 sequences are SGHAT and FQNNGV. CDR3 length: 16 amino acids. Trimming removed 1 base at V and 0 bases at J, with 10 bases between.

The CDR3 DNA sequence: TGTGCCACCGGGCTAGGAGCTGAAGCTTTCTTT. Its protein is CATGLGAEAFF. The V gene is TRBV10-3, the J gene TRBJ1-1, with unresolved D. The germline V gene has CDR1 ENHRY and CDR2 SYGVKD. The germline V and J ends were trimmed by 10 bases and 6 bases, with 12 bases remaining between them. The CDR3 extends over 11 amino acids.

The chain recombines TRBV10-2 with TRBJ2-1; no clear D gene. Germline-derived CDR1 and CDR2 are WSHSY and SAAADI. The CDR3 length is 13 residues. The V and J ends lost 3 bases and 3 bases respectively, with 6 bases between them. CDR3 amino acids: CASSDPVYNEQFF. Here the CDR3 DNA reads TGCGCCAGCAGTGACCCGGTCTACAATGAGCAGTTCTTC.

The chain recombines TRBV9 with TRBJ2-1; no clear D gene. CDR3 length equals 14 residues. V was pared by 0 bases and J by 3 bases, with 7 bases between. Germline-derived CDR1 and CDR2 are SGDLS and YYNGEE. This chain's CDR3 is CASSVGVSYNEQFF. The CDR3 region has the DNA TGTGCCAGCAGCGTAGGGGTGAGCTACAATGAGCAGTTCTTC.

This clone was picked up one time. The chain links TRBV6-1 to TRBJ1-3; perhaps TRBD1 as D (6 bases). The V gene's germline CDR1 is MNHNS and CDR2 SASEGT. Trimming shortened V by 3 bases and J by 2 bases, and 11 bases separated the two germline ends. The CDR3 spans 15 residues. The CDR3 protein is CASSDQQGAGNTIYF. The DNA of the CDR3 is TGTGCCAGCAGTGACCAACAGGGAGCTGGAAACACCATATATTTT.

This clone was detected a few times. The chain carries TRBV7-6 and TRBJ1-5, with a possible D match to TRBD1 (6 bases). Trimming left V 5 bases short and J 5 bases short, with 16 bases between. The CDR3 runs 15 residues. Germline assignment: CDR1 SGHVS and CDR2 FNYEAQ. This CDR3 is CASSPEVGAHQPQHF. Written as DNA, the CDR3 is TGTGCCAGCAGCCCAGAGGTGGGGGCCCATCAGCCCCAGCATTTT.

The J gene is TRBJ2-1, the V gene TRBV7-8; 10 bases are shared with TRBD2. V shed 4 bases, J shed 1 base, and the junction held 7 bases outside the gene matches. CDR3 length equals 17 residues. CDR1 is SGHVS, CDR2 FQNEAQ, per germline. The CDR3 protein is CASSSVSGGESYNEQFF. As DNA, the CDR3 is TGTGCCAGCAGCTCGGTAAGCGGGGGGGAGTCCTACAATGAGCAGTTCTTC.

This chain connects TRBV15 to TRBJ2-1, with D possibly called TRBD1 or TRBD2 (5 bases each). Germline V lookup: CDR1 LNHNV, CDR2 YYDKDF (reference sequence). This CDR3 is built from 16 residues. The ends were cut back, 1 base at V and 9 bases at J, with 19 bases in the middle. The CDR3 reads CATSRAGLAESAEQFF. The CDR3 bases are TGTGCCACCAGCAGAGCGGGGCTAGCCGAGAGTGCTGAGCAGTTCTTC.

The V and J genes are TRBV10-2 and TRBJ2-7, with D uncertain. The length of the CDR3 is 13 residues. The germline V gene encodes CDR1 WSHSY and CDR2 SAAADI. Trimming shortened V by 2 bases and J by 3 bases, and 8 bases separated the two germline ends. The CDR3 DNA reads TGCGCCAGCAGTGAGGGGTTAATCTACGAGCAGTACTTC. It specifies CASSEGLIYEQYF.

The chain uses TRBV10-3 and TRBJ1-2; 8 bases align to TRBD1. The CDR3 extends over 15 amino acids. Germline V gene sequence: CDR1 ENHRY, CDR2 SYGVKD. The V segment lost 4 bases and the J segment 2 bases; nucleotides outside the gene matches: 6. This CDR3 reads CAISGGQGANYGYTF. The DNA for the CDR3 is TGTGCCATCAGTGGCGGACAGGGTGCAAACTATGGCTACACCTTC.